Sequencing of this TCR beta chain was carried out in a study of human T cells and chemical hapten exposure. TCRdb re-called the RACE reads with MiXCR, one entry per CDR3 protein. The profile shows approximately 400,000 distinct CDR3 sequences, about 4.4% of them singletons. The time point: patch test 1, 2 weeks after DPC sensitization. As for treatment: therapeutic diphenylcyclopropenone sensitization with weekly scalp DPC. Whole blood, unfractionated, served as the material for total RNA extraction. Material: whole blood, obtained in connection with sensitization to the hapten diphenylcyclopropenone (DPC). This receptor was identified in a woman aged 50 to 60 with alopecia areata. Some clones in this sample may be carry-over from other donors' samples.

CDR3 coding DNA: TGTGCCAGCAGTATTGGGGAAGCCAGAGATACGCAGTATTTT. Protein sequence: CASSIGEARDTQYF. V gene TRBV6-5 combines with J gene TRBJ2-3; no definite D call. Germline CDR1 MNHEY, CDR2 SVGAGI. The CDR3 is 14 residues long. Between the trimmed V and J ends, which lost 5 bases and 5 bases, there was a span of 14 bases.